Presented here are 24 T cell receptor beta chains from one specimen sequenced in a study of cytomegalovirus exposure and HLA in healthy donors. Using immunoSEQ multiplex PCR, the repertoire was profiled, and TCRdb retains in-frame clones only, with some absent. This table holds some 160,000 clones, just over 90% found once. Sequenced: PBMCs. Receptors were obtained from a man aged 18-30 years in good health and CMV-seronegative.

The rearrangement joins TRBV15 to TRBJ1-5; D ambiguous. This CDR3 comprises 13 residues. Trimming left V 3 bases short and J 4 bases short, with 7 bases between. Germline-derived CDR1 and CDR2 are LNHNV and YYDKDF (reference sequence). Written as DNA, the CDR3 is TGTGCCACCAGCAGTACGGGAAATCAGCCCCAGCATTTT. Translated: CATSSTGNQPQHF. The variable domain in full, completed from reference TRBV15 and TRBJ1-5, reads DAMVIQNPRYQVTQFGKPVTLSCSQTLNHNVMYWYQQKSSQAPKLLFHYYDKDFNNEADTPDNFQSRRPNTSFCFLDIRSPGLGDTAMYLCATSSTGNQPQHFGDGTRLSIL.

V is TRBV7-2 and J is TRBJ1-4; D is unclear. The length of the CDR3 is 14 residues. V was shortened by 2 bases and J by 8 bases, with 12 bases between the two germline ends. Germline-derived CDR1 and CDR2 are SGHTA and FQGNSA. The CDR3, as DNA: TGTGCCAGCAGCTTAAACCCGGGAGGAGAAAAACTGTTTTTT. It specifies CASSLNPGGEKLFF.

The rearrangement links TRBV12-5 to TRBJ2-5, with 15 bases aligning to TRBD2. Germline V gene sequence: CDR1 LGHNT, CDR2 FRNRAP. V was pared by 6 bases and J by 5 bases, with 7 bases of the junction left unmatched. The CDR3 extends over 16 amino acids. Here the CDR3 DNA reads TGTGCTAGTGGCGCAGGGACTAGCGGGGGGTATGAGACCCAGTACTTC. This codes for CASGAGTSGGYETQYF.

The rearrangement links TRBV14 to TRBJ2-3, with 11 bases identical to TRBD2. This CDR3 region has 15 residues. From germline, CDR1 is SGHDN and CDR2 FVKESK. Trimming removed 5 bases from V and 6 bases from J; junction bases left unmatched: 7. CDR3 in amino acids: CASSATSGTGDTQYF. In nucleotides, the CDR3 is TGTGCCAGCAGCGCGACTAGCGGGACGGGTGATACGCAGTATTTT.

The chain links TRBV10-1 to TRBJ2-7; weak D call: TRBD1 (6 bases). The CDR3 consists of 14 residues. Germline V gene lookup returns CDR1 WNHNN and CDR2 SYGVQD (reference sequence). With 6 bases removed from V and 2 bases from J, the gap between germline ends came to 14 bases. The DNA of the CDR3 is TGCGCCAGCAGCCCCGGGACAAACGCCTACGAGCAGTACTTC. Amino acids: CASSPGTNAYEQYF.

This clone was detected only a few times. The genes are TRBV19 and TRBJ1-2; perhaps TRBD1 as D (5 bases). The CDR3 totals 15 residues. The V and J ends lost 5 bases and 2 bases respectively, with 15 bases between them. Germline-derived CDR1 and CDR2 are LNHDA and SQIVND (reference sequence). DNA of the CDR3: TGTGCCAGTAGTTCCAGCTTCGGGGGGAACTATGGCTACACCTTC. It specifies CASSSSFGGNYGYTF.

This chain uses TRBV7-8 with TRBJ1-2; D may be TRBD1 (6 bases). The ends were cut back, 2 bases at V and 7 bases at J, with 20 bases in the middle. Germline assignment: CDR1 SGHVS and CDR2 FQNEAQ. This CDR3 has 16 residues. The CDR3 loop reads CASSLLGEQGIGGYTF. CDR3 sequence (DNA): TGTGCCAGCAGCTTACTTGGGGAACAGGGAATCGGTGGCTACACCTTC.

The chain uses TRBV6-1 and TRBJ2-7; 12 bases match TRBD2. The CDR3 runs 15 residues. Germline trimming cut 7 bases from V and 4 bases from J; bases unmatched to any gene: 8. The germline gives CDR1 MNHNS, CDR2 SASEGT. The CDR3, as DNA: TGTGCCAGCAAGTCAGGGCTAGCGGGAGGGTACGAGCAGTACGTC. It yields the protein CASKSGLAGGYEQYV.

The rearrangement links TRBV10-3 to TRBJ1-4; weak D call: TRBD1 (5 bases). Germline V CDR1 and CDR2: ENHRY, SYGVKD. Trimming took 4 bases from V and 7 from J, leaving 7 bases between them. The length of the CDR3 is 12 residues. The DNA for the CDR3 is TGTGCCATCAGTGCAAGGGGTGAAAAACTGTTTTTT. Its translation: CAISARGEKLFF.

The V gene is TRBV2, the J gene TRBJ1-1, with D maybe TRBD1 (6 bases). V was cut by 6 bases and J by 4 bases, with 15 bases left in between. Per germline, CDR1 SNHLY and CDR2 FYNNEI. The CDR3 length is 14 residues. CDR3 DNA: TGTGCCAGCAGGCAGACCTACAGGGTCACTGAAGCTTTCTTT. This encodes CASRQTYRVTEAFF.

The chain links TRBV2 to TRBJ1-2, with TRBD1 matching over 7 bases. The CDR3 is made up of 14 amino acids. The J segment lost 1 base and the V segment lost 6 bases, leaving 5 bases of the junction unmatched. Germline V gives CDR1 SNHLY, CDR2 FYNNEI. The CDR3 nucleotides are TGTGCCAGCAGCGATAGGGGGCGTAACTATGGCTACACCTTC. It encodes CASSDRGRNYGYTF.

This rearrangement joins TRBV27 to TRBJ1-2, with 8 bases lining up with TRBD1. The CDR3 covers 13 residues. Losses at the gene ends were 6 bases for V and 6 bases for J; bases not matched to a gene: 6. Germline V gene data show CDR1 as MNHEY and CDR2 as SMNVEV (reference sequence). DNA for the CDR3: TGTGCCAGCAGGTGGACAGGGACGAATGGCTACACCTTC. Amino acid sequence: CASRWTGTNGYTF.

The rearrangement uses TRBV2 and TRBJ2-7; TRBD1 aligns across 7 bases. Trimming took 6 bases from V and 9 from J; bases not matched to a gene: 8. Per the germline V gene, CDR1 is SNHLY and CDR2 is FYNNEI. The CDR3 is 12 amino acids. The chain's CDR3 is CASRDNRGRQYF. CDR3 DNA: TGTGCCAGCAGGGACAACAGGGGCAGGCAGTACTTC.

The V and J genes are TRBV7-2 and TRBJ1-4, with D perhaps matching TRBD1 (5 bases). Trimming pared 6 bases from V and 8 bases from J, leaving 13 bases between. The germline V gene encodes CDR1 SGHTA and CDR2 FQGNSA. The CDR3 is 13 residues long. CDR3 amino acids: CASRNAGGEKLFF. In DNA form, the CDR3 reads TGTGCCAGCAGGAATGCTGGGGGGGAAAAACTGTTTTTT. Supplemented by reference TRBV7-2 and TRBJ1-4, the full variable domain reads GAGVSQSPSNKVTEKGKDVELRCDPISGHTALYWYRQSLGQGLEFLIYFQGNSAPDKSGLPSDRFSAERTGGSVSTLTIQRTQQEDSAVYLCASRNAGGEKLFFGSGTQLSVL.

The CDR3 DNA reads TGTGCCAGCAGTTCACCCAGGGTTCGTACTGGCTACACCTTC. Translation: CASSSPRVRTGYTF. V gene TRBV27 combines with J gene TRBJ1-2, with D possibly TRBD1 on 5 matching bases. Germline CDR1 is MNHEY and CDR2 is SMNVEV (reference sequence). The CDR3 covers 14 residues. Trimming stripped 4 bases from V and 7 bases from J, with 16 bases between.

V usage is TRBV7-9 and J usage is TRBJ1-5, with D possibly matching TRBD1 (5 bases). The V and J ends lost 5 bases and 6 bases respectively, with 8 bases between them. The CDR3 runs to 12 residues. The germline gives CDR1 SEHNR, CDR2 FQNEAQ (reference sequence). DNA for the CDR3: TGTGCCAGCAGCCTAAGGGGTCAGCCCCAGCATTTT. Amino acids: CASSLRGQPQHF. The variable domain in full, with the rest retrieved from reference TRBV7-9 and TRBJ1-5, is DTGVSQNPRHKITKRGQNVTFRCDPISEHNRLYWYRQTLGQGPEFLTYFQNEAQLEKSRLLSDRFSAERPKGSFSTLEIQRTEQGDSAMYLCASSLRGQPQHFGDGTRLSIL.

The chain employs TRBV19 and TRBJ2-7; weak D call: TRBD1 (5 bases). Germline V lookup: CDR1 LNHDA, CDR2 SQIVND (reference sequence). V lost 0 bases and J 6 bases, leaving 6 bases between the germline ends. The CDR3 totals 12 residues. CDR3 DNA sequence: TGTGCCAGTAGTATAGAGGGGCGCGAGCAGTACTTC. Translated, it gives CASSIEGREQYF.

V usage is TRBV5-1 and J usage is TRBJ1-2; D is ambiguous. The CDR3 is 15 residues long. Trimming pared 2 bases from V and 6 bases from J, leaving 17 bases between. The germline gives CDR1 SGHRS, CDR2 YFSETQ. CDR3 nucleotide sequence: TGCGCCAGCAGCTTCCACGACGCCTGGCGGGATGGCTACACCTTC. Translation gives CASSFHDAWRDGYTF.

The chain carries TRBV5-1 and TRBJ2-5; D perhaps matches TRBD2 (6 bases). With 4 bases removed from V and 5 bases from J, the gap between germline ends came to 12 bases. CDR3 size: 13 residues. From germline, CDR1 is SGHRS and CDR2 YFSETQ. For the CDR3, the DNA is TGCGCCAGCAGCCCGGGAGTCGCCGAGACCCAGTACTTC. Translating it yields CASSPGVAETQYF.

The gene calls are TRBV29-1 and TRBJ2-1, with 11 bases lining up with TRBD2. V lost 0 bases, J lost 6 bases, and 10 bases stayed unmatched. CDR1 SQVTM and CDR2 ANQGSEA come from the germline V gene. There are 17 residues in the CDR3. As DNA, the CDR3 is TGCAGCGTTGAAGATGCCCTAACTAGCGGGAGTGTCAATGAGCAGTTCTTC. Its translation: CSVEDALTSGSVNEQFF.

The table lists this clone with a count of one. The genes are TRBV9 and TRBJ1-1; 7 bases agree with TRBD1. Germline CDR1 reads SGDLS; CDR2 reads YYNGEE. The CDR3 runs 13 residues. Trimming removed 3 bases from V and 3 bases from J; junction bases left unmatched: 2. The CDR3: CASSGQGDTEAFF. Written as DNA, the CDR3 is TGTGCCAGCAGCGGACAGGGAGACACTGAAGCTTTCTTT.

The chain joins TRBV9 to TRBJ1-1, with D unresolved. This CDR3 is 17 amino acids long. From germline, CDR1 is SGDLS and CDR2 YYNGEE. V was pared by 0 bases and J by 0 bases, with 15 bases between. The CDR3 DNA follows: TGTGCCAGCAGCGTAGAGCCCTCCTCGGGGTTGAACACTGAAGCTTTCTTT. Translated: CASSVEPSSGLNTEAFF.

The rearrangement joins TRBV10-2 to TRBJ1-4, with 7 bases matching TRBD1. This CDR3 has 16 residues. Germline lookup yields CDR1 WSHSY and CDR2 SAAADI. V dropped 3 bases and J dropped 4; count of bases not matched to a gene: 8. For the CDR3, the DNA is TGCGCCAGCAGTGAACGCCGGGGACAGCTTAATGAAAAACTGTTTTTT. It encodes CASSERRGQLNEKLFF.

The chain uses TRBV6-6 and TRBJ1-4; the match to TRBD1 covers 7 bases. The CDR3 has 15 amino acids. Trimming at V came to 4 bases and at J to 7 bases, leaving 9 bases not matched to a gene. Germline lookup yields CDR1 MNHNY and CDR2 SVGAGI (reference sequence). CDR3 amino acids: CASSLNRGLGEKLFF. The DNA for the CDR3 is TGTGCCAGCAGTTTAAACAGGGGATTGGGTGAAAAACTGTTTTTT.